A single T cell receptor (beta chain) is shown here with its context. Clones were read by immunoSEQ multiplex PCR, and TCRdb kept only the in-frame ones, dropping some. The profile shows some 220,000 clones, around 84% of them singletons. The data were taken from a study of blood T cell repertoires in COVID-19. For the study at large: The analysed material was cDNA or gDNA that came from T cells, B-cell-depleted T cells, or PBMCs.

Trimming left V 1 base short and J 10 bases short, with 7 bases between. Germline V gene data show CDR1 as LGHDT and CDR2 as YNNKEL (reference sequence). This CDR3 comprises 12 residues. Sequencing was done on a sample of peripheral blood. This clonotype originated in a woman aged 60-75 years who had recovered from COVID-19. The chain carries TRBV3-1 (or the pseudogene TRBV3-2) and TRBJ1-4; the D is unclear. CDR3 residues: CASSQGEGKLFF. DNA of the CDR3: TGTGCCAGCAGCCAAGGCGAGGGAAAACTGTTTTTT.